The sequence of this T cell receptor beta chain was determined in a study of T cells in women clearing cervical HPV infection. As for the study in general: Controls were women whose single incident HPV16 infection cleared within 12 months without precancer or cancer. Study-wide findings and caveats: Timing of associations relative to infection is unclear; T-cell subsets were not isolated.

Repertoires were generated with immunoSEQ multiplex PCR, while TCRdb's copy carries only in-frame clones and drops some. The sample table sets out roughly 50,000 clones. To note about this clone: Antigen unknown. The CDR3 end falls 3 residues outside the read, so it is completed with the germline J gene.

V lost 2 bases, J lost 5 bases, and 7 bases lay in between. The CDR3 has 12 amino acids. CDR1 and CDR2 (germline): DFQATT, SNEGSKA (reference sequence). The sequence was collected from a woman aged 18 to 75 with a cervical HPV16 infection that either progressed to CIN3+ or cleared (not recorded which). The source material was blood buffy coat. The chain uses TRBV20-1 and TRBJ1-5; tentative D call: TRBD1 (5 bases). The part of the CDR3 DNA that was read is TGCAGTGCTAGACAGGGCCATCAGCCC. Amino acids: CSARQGHQP. The whole CDR3 sequence is CSARQGHQPQHF.